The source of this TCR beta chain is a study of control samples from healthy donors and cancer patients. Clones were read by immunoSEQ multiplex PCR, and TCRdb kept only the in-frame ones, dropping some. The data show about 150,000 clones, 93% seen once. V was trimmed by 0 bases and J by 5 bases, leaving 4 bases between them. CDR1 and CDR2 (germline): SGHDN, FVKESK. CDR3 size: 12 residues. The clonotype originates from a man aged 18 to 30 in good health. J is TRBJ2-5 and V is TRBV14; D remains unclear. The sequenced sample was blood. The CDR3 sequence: CASSQDPETQYF. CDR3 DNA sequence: TGTGCCAGCAGCCAAGATCCGGAGACCCAGTACTTC.